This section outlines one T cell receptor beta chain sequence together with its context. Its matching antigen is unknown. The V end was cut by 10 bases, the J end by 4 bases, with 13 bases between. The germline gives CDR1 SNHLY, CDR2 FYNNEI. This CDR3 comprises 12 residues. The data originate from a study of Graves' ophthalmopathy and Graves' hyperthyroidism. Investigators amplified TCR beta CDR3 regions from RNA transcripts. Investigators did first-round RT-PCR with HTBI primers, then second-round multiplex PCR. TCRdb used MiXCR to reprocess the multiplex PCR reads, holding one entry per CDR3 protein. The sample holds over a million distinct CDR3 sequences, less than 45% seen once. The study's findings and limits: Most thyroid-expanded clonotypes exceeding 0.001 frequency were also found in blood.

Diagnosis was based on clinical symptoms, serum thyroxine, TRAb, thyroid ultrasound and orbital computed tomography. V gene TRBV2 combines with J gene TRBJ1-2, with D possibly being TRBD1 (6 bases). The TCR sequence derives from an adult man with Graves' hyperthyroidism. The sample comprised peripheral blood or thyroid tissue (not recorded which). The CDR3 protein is CANYRDTYGYTF. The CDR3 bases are TGTGCCAACTACCGGGACACCTATGGCTACACCTTC.